The clone carrying this TCR beta chain was counted a few times. Its specificity is not known. The germline gives CDR1 MNHEY, CDR2 SVGAGI. With 0 bases removed from V and 13 bases from J, the gap between germline ends came to 16 bases. This CDR3 comprises 14 residues. The data originate from a study of molecular identifiers for immune sequencing clone quantification. TCRdb fed the PCR reads into MiXCR, producing one record per CDR3 protein. The sample lists some 680,000 distinct CDR3 sequences, about 25% occurring once. Findings of the study overall: In naive cells, under 1% of molecules belonged to clones above 20 RNA copies, against over 99% in effector cells.

The rearrangement joins TRBV6-5 to TRBJ2-4; D may be TRBD2 (6 bases). The source material was naive CD8+ T cells from blood, with Jurkat cell RNA spiked in. Subset meaning: FACS-sorted CD8+CD4-CCR7+CD45RA+ naive T cells. The TCR comes from a human donor in good health. Some libraries in this study had Jurkat cell RNA spiked in. As DNA, the CDR3 is TGTGCCAGCAGTTACTCCGGGGGTTCGATCGGACAGTACTTC. Amino acid sequence: CASSYSGGSIGQYF.